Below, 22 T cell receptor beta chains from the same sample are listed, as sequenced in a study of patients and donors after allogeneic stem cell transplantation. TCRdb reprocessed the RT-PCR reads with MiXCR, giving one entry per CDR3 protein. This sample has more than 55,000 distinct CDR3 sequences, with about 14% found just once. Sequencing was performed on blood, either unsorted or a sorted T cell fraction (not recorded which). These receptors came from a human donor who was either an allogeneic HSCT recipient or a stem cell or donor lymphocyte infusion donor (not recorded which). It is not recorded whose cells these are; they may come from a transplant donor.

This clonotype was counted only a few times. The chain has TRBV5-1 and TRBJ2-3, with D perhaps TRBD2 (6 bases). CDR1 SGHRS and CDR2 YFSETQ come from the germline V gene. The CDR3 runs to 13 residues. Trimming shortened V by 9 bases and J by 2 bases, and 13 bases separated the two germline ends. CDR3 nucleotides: TGCGCCACCCGGGGACTTGACACAGATACGCAGTATTTT. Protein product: CATRGLDTDTQYF.

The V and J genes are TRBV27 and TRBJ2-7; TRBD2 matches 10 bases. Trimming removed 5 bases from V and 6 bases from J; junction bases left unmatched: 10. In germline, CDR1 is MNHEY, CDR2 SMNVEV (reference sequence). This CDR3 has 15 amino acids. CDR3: CASSTMGLAQGEQYF. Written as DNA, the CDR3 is TGTGCCAGCAGTACAATGGGACTAGCGCAGGGCGAGCAGTACTTC.

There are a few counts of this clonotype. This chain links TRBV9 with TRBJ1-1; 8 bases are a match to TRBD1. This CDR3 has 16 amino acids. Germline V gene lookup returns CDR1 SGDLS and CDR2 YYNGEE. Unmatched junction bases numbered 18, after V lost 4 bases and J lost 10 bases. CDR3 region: CASSYSTSSTGVAAFF. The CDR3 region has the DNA TGTGCCAGCAGCTACTCGACATCATCGACAGGGGTAGCAGCTTTCTTT.

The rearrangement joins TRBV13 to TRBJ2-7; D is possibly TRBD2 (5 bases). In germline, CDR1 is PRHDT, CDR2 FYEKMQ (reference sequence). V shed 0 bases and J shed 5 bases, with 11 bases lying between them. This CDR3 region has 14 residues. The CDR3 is CASSLGGLAHEQYF. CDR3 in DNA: TGTGCCAGCAGCTTAGGTGGGCTAGCCCACGAGCAGTACTTC.

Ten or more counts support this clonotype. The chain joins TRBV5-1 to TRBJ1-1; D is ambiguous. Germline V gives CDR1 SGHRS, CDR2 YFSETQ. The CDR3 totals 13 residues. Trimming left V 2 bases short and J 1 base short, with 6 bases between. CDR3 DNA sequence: TGCGCCAGCAGCTTTCGCGGGAACACTGAAGCTTTCTTT. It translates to CASSFRGNTEAFF.

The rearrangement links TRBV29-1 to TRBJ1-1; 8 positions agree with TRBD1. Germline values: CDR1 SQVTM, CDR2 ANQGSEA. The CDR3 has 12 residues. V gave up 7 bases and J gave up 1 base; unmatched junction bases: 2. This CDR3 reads CSADRGNTEAFF. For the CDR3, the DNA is TGCAGCGCCGACAGGGGGAACACTGAAGCTTTCTTT.

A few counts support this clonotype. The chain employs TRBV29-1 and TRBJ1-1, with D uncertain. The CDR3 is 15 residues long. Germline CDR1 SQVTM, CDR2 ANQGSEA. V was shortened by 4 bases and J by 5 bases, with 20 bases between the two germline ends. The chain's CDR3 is CSVVLLALDRTEAFF. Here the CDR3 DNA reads TGCAGCGTTGTTCTCCTCGCCCTCGATAGAACTGAAGCTTTCTTT.

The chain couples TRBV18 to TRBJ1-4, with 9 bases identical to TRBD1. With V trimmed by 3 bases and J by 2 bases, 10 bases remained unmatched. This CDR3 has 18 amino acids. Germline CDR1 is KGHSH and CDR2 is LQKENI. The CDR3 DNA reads TGTGCCAGCTCACCTTTCCCGGGACAGGGAGATACTAATGAAAAACTGTTTTTT. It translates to CASSPFPGQGDTNEKLFF.

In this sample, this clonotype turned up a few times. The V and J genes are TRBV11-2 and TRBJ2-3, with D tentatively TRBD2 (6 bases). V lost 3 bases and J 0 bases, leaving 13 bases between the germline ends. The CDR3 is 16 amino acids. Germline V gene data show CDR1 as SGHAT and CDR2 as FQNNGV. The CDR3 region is CASSFGPGLSTDTQYF. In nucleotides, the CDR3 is TGTGCCAGCAGCTTTGGACCGGGACTTAGCACAGATACGCAGTATTTT. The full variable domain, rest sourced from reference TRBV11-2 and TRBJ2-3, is EAGVAQSPRYKIIEKRQSVAFWCNPISGHATLYWYQQILGQGPKLLIQFQNNGVVDDSQLPKDRFSAERLKGVDSTLKIQPAKLEDSAVYLCASSFGPGLSTDTQYFGPGTRLTVL.

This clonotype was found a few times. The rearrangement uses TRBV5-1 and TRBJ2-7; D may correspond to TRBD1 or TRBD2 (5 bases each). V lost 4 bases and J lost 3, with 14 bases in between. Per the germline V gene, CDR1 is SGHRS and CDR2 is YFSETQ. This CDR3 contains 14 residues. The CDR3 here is CASSLRDGYYEQYF. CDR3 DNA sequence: TGCGCCAGCAGCCTAAGGGACGGATACTACGAGCAGTACTTC.

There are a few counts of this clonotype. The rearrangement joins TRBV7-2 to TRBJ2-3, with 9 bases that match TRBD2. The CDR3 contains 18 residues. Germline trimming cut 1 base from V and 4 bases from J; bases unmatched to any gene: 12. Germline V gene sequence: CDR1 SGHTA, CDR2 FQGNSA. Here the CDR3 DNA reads TGTGCCAGCAGCTTAGGTCCGGGACTAGCCATCCAACCAGATACGCAGTATTTT. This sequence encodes CASSLGPGLAIQPDTQYF.

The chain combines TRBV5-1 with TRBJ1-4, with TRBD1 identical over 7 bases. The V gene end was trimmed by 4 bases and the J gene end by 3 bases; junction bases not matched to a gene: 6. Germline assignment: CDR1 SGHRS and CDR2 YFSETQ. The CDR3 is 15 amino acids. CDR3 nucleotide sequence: TGCGCCAGCAGCACCTCCGGGACAGCTAATGAAAAACTGTTTTTT. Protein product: CASSTSGTANEKLFF.

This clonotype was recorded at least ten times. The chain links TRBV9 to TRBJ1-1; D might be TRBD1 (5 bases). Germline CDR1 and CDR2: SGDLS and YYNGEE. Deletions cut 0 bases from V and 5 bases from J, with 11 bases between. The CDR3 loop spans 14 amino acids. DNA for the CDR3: TGTGCCAGCAGCGTAGAGGGAGGGGAAACTGAAGCTTTCTTT. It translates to CASSVEGGETEAFF.

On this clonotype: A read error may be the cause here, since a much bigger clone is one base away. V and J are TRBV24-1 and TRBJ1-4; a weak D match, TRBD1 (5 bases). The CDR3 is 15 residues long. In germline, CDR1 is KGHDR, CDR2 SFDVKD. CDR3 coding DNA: TGTGCCTCCAGTGCCACGGACACGGGGGGTGAAAAACTGTTTTTT. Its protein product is CASSATDTGGEKLFF.

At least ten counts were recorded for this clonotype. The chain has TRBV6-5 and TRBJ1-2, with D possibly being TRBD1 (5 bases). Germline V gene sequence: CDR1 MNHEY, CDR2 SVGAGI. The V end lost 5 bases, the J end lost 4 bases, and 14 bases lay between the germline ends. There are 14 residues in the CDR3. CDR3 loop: CASSGGGGRYGYTF. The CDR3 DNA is TGTGCCAGCAGTGGTGGGGGGGGACGCTATGGCTACACCTTC.

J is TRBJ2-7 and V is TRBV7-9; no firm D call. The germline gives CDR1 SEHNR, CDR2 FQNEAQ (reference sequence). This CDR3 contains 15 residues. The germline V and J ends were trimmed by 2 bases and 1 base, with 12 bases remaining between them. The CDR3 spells CASSLSPGLSYEQYF. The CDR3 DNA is TGTGCCAGCAGCTTATCGCCGGGCCTTTCCTACGAGCAGTACTTC.

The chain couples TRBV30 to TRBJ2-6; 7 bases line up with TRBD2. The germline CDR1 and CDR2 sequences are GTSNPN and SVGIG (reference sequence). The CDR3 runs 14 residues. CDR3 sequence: CASGRIAGANVLTF. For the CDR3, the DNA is TGTGCATCCGGGAGGATAGCCGGGGCCAACGTCCTGACTTTC.

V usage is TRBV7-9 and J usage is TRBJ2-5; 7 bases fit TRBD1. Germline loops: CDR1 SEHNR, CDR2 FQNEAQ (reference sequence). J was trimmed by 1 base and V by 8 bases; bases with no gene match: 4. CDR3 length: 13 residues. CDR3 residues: CASGGQAQETQYF. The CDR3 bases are TGTGCCAGCGGAGGACAGGCCCAAGAGACCCAGTACTTC.

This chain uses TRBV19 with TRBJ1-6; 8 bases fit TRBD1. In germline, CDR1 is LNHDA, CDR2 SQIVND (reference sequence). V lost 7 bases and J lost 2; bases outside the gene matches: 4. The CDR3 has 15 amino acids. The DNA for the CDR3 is TGTGCCAGTACAGACAGGGGAACCTATAATTCACCCCTCCACTTT. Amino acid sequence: CASTDRGTYNSPLHF.

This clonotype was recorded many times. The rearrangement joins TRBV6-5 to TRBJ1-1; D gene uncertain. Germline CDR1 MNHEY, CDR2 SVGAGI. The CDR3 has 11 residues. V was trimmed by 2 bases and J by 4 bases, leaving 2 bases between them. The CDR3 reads CASSYGTEAFF. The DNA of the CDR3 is TGTGCCAGCAGTTACGGCACTGAAGCTTTCTTT.

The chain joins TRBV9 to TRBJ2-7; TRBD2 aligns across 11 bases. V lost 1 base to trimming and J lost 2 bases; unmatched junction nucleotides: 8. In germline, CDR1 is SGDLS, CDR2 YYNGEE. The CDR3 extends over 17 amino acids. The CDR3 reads CASSVTATSGAPYEQYF. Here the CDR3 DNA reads TGTGCCAGCAGCGTAACAGCGACTAGCGGGGCCCCCTACGAGCAGTACTTC.

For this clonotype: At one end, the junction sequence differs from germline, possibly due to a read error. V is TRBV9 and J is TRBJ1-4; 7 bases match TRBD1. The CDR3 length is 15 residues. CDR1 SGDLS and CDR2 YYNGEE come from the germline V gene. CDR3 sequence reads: CDSDGQVATNEKLFF. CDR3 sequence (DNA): TGTGACAGCGACGGACAGGTAGCAACTAATGAAAAACTGTTTTTT. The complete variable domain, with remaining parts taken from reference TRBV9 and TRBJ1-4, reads DSGVTQTPKHLITATGQRVTLRCSPRSGDLSVYWYQQSLDQGLQFLIQYYNGEERAKGNILERFSAQQFPDLHSELNLSSLELGDSALYFCDSDGQVATNEKLFFGSGTQLSVL.